The 32 T cell receptor beta chains listed next were all sequenced from one sample in a study of T cells in localized non-small cell lung cancer. Profiled with immunoSEQ multiplex PCR; TCRdb holds only in-frame clones, not every one. The profile shows over 30,000 clones, around 84% of them singletons. The sample in question was peripheral blood, obtained before any cancer treatment. All receptors come from a male donor aged 60 or older with stage II squamous cell lung carcinoma.

This clone was counted once. The chain has TRBV9 and TRBJ2-3, with 9 bases matching TRBD1. CDR1 is SGDLS, CDR2 YYNGEE, per germline. The CDR3 runs to 16 residues. J gave up 1 base and V 2 bases, and 5 bases lay outside the gene matches. CDR3 region: CASSVAWTGGTDTQYF. CDR3 DNA: TGTGCCAGCAGCGTTGCGTGGACAGGGGGCACAGATACGCAGTATTTT.

The V gene is TRBV11-2, the J gene TRBJ2-2; the match to TRBD2 covers 7 bases. J was trimmed by 3 bases and V by 3 bases; bases with no gene match: 1. The CDR3 runs 14 residues. CDR1 is SGHAT, CDR2 FQNNGV, per germline. CDR3 sequence (DNA): TGTGCCAGCAGCTTCGGGGGGTACACCGGGGAGCTGTTTTTT. Translated: CASSFGGYTGELFF.

The chain combines TRBV6-6 with TRBJ2-7, with a possible D match to TRBD1 (5 bases). From germline, CDR1 is MNHNY and CDR2 SVGAGI (reference sequence). The CDR3 contains 14 residues. V lost 0 bases and J 2 bases, leaving 8 bases between the germline ends. The CDR3 bases are TGTGCCAGCAGTTACTCGGACACTGCCTACGAGCAGTACTTC. Translated, it gives CASSYSDTAYEQYF.

V usage is TRBV6-5 and J usage is TRBJ1-5; 7 bases match TRBD1. CDR3 length: 14 residues. V was pared by 5 bases and J by 7 bases, with 8 bases of the junction left unmatched. The germline V gene encodes CDR1 MNHEY and CDR2 SVGAGI. The CDR3 sequence is CASSRVGTEQPQHF. CDR3 in DNA: TGTGCCAGCAGTCGGGTGGGGACAGAACAGCCCCAGCATTTT.

The V call is TRBV9, the J call TRBJ2-2; the D is unclear. Deletions cut 0 bases from V and 2 bases from J, with 17 bases between. Per germline, CDR1 SGDLS and CDR2 YYNGEE. The CDR3 covers 18 residues. The CDR3 spells CASSVVARAATNTGELFF. In nucleotides, the CDR3 is TGTGCCAGCAGCGTAGTCGCCCGAGCAGCGACAAACACCGGGGAGCTGTTTTTT.

The CDR3 reads CASSFGAYEQYF. CDR3 sequence (DNA): TGTGCCAGCAGCTTCGGAGCCTACGAGCAGTACTTC. The chain recombines TRBV5-4 with TRBJ2-7; D remains ambiguous. The CDR3 runs 12 residues. Trimming removed 2 bases at V and 2 bases at J, with 5 bases between. Germline CDR1 SGHNT, CDR2 YYREEE (reference sequence).

V gene TRBV27 combines with J gene TRBJ2-7; TRBD2 agrees at 8 bases. CDR3 length: 17 amino acids. V lost 1 base, J lost 6 bases, and 14 bases stayed unmatched. Germline-derived CDR1 and CDR2 are MNHEY and SMNVEV (reference sequence). For the CDR3, the DNA is TGTGCCAGCAGTTTATTTGGAGGAGACGCTCGGGGGGGCGAGCAGTACTTC. It is translated as CASSLFGGDARGGEQYF.

The V gene is TRBV5-4, the J gene TRBJ2-7, with no clear D. Germline CDR1 is SGHNT and CDR2 is YYREEE (reference sequence). V was pared by 5 bases and J by 3 bases, with 15 bases between. The CDR3 has 14 amino acids. The CDR3 bases are TGTGCCAGCAGAAGCGTCCAGTCTTACTACGAGCAGTACTTC. It yields the protein CASRSVQSYYEQYF.

The sample holds a few counts of this clone. The rearrangement links TRBV28 to TRBJ1-3; 8 nucleotides match TRBD1. Germline trimming cut 1 base from V and 7 bases from J; bases unmatched to any gene: 0. Germline CDR1 MDHEN, CDR2 SYDVKM. This CDR3 comprises 13 residues. The CDR3 region is CASSLYRGNTIYF. The CDR3 DNA follows: TGTGCCAGCAGTTTATACAGGGGGAACACCATATATTTT. Variable domain in full (rest from reference TRBV28 and TRBJ1-3): DVKVTQSSRYLVKRTGEKVFLECVQDMDHENMFWYRQDPGLGLRLIYFSYDVKMKEKGDIPEGYSVSREKKERFSLILESASTNQTSMYLCASSLYRGNTIYFGEGSWLTVV.

The chain uses TRBV9 and TRBJ2-7, with D unresolved. In germline, CDR1 is SGDLS, CDR2 YYNGEE. V gave up 0 bases and J gave up 2 bases, with 9 bases separating them. The CDR3 covers 14 residues. The CDR3 sequence: CASSVDTEPYEQYF. In DNA form, the CDR3 reads TGTGCCAGCAGCGTAGACACAGAGCCCTACGAGCAGTACTTC.

The chain is built from TRBV19 and TRBJ2-3; perhaps TRBD2 as D (6 bases). The ends were cut back, 1 base at V and 2 bases at J, with 10 bases in the middle. Germline values: CDR1 LNHDA, CDR2 SQIVND (reference sequence). The CDR3 length is 15 residues. The CDR3 coding sequence is TGTGCCAGTAGTATAGGAGGAGGGCCCACAGATACGCAGTATTTT. As protein: CASSIGGGPTDTQYF.

The chain couples TRBV6-6 to TRBJ2-1, with 7 bases lining up with TRBD1. The CDR3 is 12 residues long. Losses at the gene ends were 4 bases for V and 14 bases for J; bases not matched to a gene: 8. Germline CDR1 reads MNHNY; CDR2 reads SVGAGI (reference sequence). The CDR3 loop is CASSSTGTEKFF. The CDR3 DNA reads TGTGCCAGCAGTTCTACCGGGACAGAGAAGTTCTTC.

The gene calls are TRBV5-1 and TRBJ2-1, with D maybe TRBD2 (5 bases). V was clipped by 6 bases and J by 4 bases, with 17 bases between them. Germline V CDR1 and CDR2: SGHRS, YFSETQ. This CDR3 has 15 amino acids. As DNA, the CDR3 is TGCGCCAGCATCCCCCTGCCCAGCGGTTACAATGAGCAGTTCTTC. The encoded protein is CASIPLPSGYNEQFF.

CDR3 bases: TGCAGCGTTTTCCAGGGAGATGAAAAACTGTTTTTT. Translation gives CSVFQGDEKLFF. The chain carries TRBV29-1 and TRBJ1-4; maybe TRBD1 (5 bases). The CDR3 length is 12 residues. V lost 5 bases and J lost 6, with 10 bases in between. CDR1 and CDR2 from the germline V gene are SQVTM and ANQGSEA.

The chain employs TRBV12-5 and TRBJ1-1, with 8 bases identical to TRBD1. Germline V gene data show CDR1 as LGHNT and CDR2 as FRNRAP. The length of the CDR3 is 13 residues. After removal of 6 bases from V and 5 bases from J, the junction contained 5 bases not matched to a gene. CDR3: CASGHRTGTEAFF. The DNA of the CDR3 is TGTGCTAGTGGCCATAGGACAGGGACTGAAGCTTTCTTT.

The table lists this clone with a few counts. The chain couples TRBV5-4 to TRBJ2-3; possibly TRBD2 for D (8 bases). CDR3 length: 16 residues. CDR1 is SGHNT and CDR2 is YYREEE in the germline V gene (reference sequence). The germline V and J ends were trimmed by 5 bases and 3 bases, with 19 bases remaining between them. The CDR3: CASSSKGGGGTDTQYF. CDR3 in DNA: TGTGCCAGCAGTTCCAAAGGGGGCGGGGGGACAGATACGCAGTATTTT.

This clone occurred once. The chain has TRBV4-2 and TRBJ2-3, with 8 bases matching TRBD2. From germline, CDR1 is LGHNA and CDR2 YNFKEQ. The CDR3 is 15 amino acids. V lost 2 bases to trimming and J lost 2 bases; unmatched junction nucleotides: 3. The CDR3 coding sequence is TGTGCCAGCAGCCAAAAACTAGCGGTCACAGATACGCAGTATTTT. It yields the protein CASSQKLAVTDTQYF.

V gene TRBV27 combines with J gene TRBJ2-5, with a possible D match to TRBD1 (5 bases). The CDR3 loop spans 16 amino acids. Germline loops: CDR1 MNHEY, CDR2 SMNVEV (reference sequence). V gave up 1 base and J gave up 4 bases, with 16 bases separating them. The CDR3 DNA sequence: TGTGCCAGCAGTTTATACGGCAGGGTGGAAATAGAGACCCAGTACTTC. The encoded protein is CASSLYGRVEIETQYF.

The gene calls are TRBV10-3 and TRBJ2-1; no clear D. Germline V lookup: CDR1 ENHRY, CDR2 SYGVKD. V shed 8 bases and J shed 6 bases, with 14 bases lying between them. This CDR3 is 13 amino acids long. The CDR3 is CAIGRAEGNEQFF. CDR3 in DNA: TGTGCCATCGGTAGGGCCGAAGGCAATGAGCAGTTCTTC.

This clone was counted a few times. The rearrangement links TRBV4-1 to TRBJ1-2, with 8 bases identical to TRBD1. Germline trimming cut 3 bases from V and 3 bases from J; bases unmatched to any gene: 9. CDR3 length: 16 amino acids. From germline, CDR1 is MGHRA and CDR2 YSYEKL. CDR3 residues: CASSQREQGAYYGYTF. Here the CDR3 DNA reads TGCGCCAGCAGCCAGAGGGAGCAGGGGGCTTACTATGGCTACACCTTC.

Only a few counts were recorded for this clone. The V and J genes are TRBV5-6 and TRBJ2-3; D gene ambiguous. Germline CDR1 and CDR2: SGHDT and YYEEEE. Trimming shortened V by 0 bases and J by 1 base, and 6 bases separated the two germline ends. The CDR3 extends over 14 amino acids. This CDR3 is CASSLVAGTDTQYF. CDR3 DNA: TGTGCCAGCAGCTTGGTGGCCGGCACAGATACGCAGTATTTT.

This clone appeared a few times. The J gene is TRBJ2-6, the V gene TRBV6-1; D remains ambiguous. Trimming took off 9 bases at V and 0 bases at J, with 12 bases between the two ends. Germline loops: CDR1 MNHNS, CDR2 SASEGT. The CDR3 is made up of 15 amino acids. The chain's CDR3 is CASSGRTSGANVLTF. The CDR3 DNA is TGTGCCAGTTCCGGACGTACCTCTGGGGCCAACGTCCTGACTTTC.

V usage is TRBV7-4 and J usage is TRBJ2-1, with 11 bases lining up with TRBD2. This CDR3 has 16 residues. The junction had 4 bases not matched to a gene; V was cut back by 6 bases and J by 0 bases. The germline CDR1 and CDR2 sequences are SGHVT and SQSDAQ. CDR3 coding DNA: TGTGCCAGCAGTTCGGGACTAGCGGCCTCCTACAATGAGCAGTTCTTC. As protein: CASSSGLAASYNEQFF. The full variable domain, in which reference TRBV7-4 and TRBJ2-1 provide the parts outside the CDR3, is GAGVSQSPRYKVAKRGRDVALRCDSISGHVTLYWYRQTLGQGSEVLTYSQSDAQRDKSGRPSGRFSAERPERSVSTLKIQRTEQGDSAVYLCASSSGLAASYNEQFFGPGTRLTVL.

V gene TRBV7-3 combines with J gene TRBJ1-6; 10 bases align to TRBD1. Per the germline V gene, CDR1 is SGHTA and CDR2 is FQGTGA. The CDR3 runs 18 residues. V gave up 2 bases and J gave up 10 bases; unmatched junction bases: 14. CDR3 protein: CASSLAGWDRGRESPLHF. CDR3 coding DNA: TGTGCCAGCAGCTTAGCGGGGTGGGACAGGGGAAGGGAGTCACCCCTCCACTTT.

This rearrangement joins TRBV6-4 to TRBJ1-5; 7 bases fit TRBD1. The CDR3 is made up of 17 amino acids. V shed 7 bases and J 0 bases; nucleotides not matched to a gene: 12. The germline V gene has CDR1 MRHNA and CDR2 SNTAGT. Here the CDR3 DNA reads TGTGCCAGCACTAGAAGACAGGGTGCGTTTAGCAATCAGCCCCAGCATTTT. The encoded protein is CASTRRQGAFSNQPQHF.

V and J are TRBV7-3 and TRBJ2-3; D might be TRBD1 (5 bases). CDR1 is SGHTA, CDR2 FQGTGA, per germline. The CDR3 loop spans 12 amino acids. With 5 bases removed from V and 5 bases from J, the gap between germline ends came to 8 bases. The CDR3 DNA is TGTGCCAGCAGCCCCCAGGGAGATACGCAGTATTTT. Translating gives CASSPQGDTQYF.

V and J are TRBV15 and TRBJ2-6; 10 bases match TRBD1. The V gene end was trimmed by 6 bases and the J gene end by 3 bases; junction bases not matched to a gene: 5. Germline assignment: CDR1 LNHNV and CDR2 YYDKDF (reference sequence). The CDR3 spans 16 residues. Written as DNA, the CDR3 is TGTGCCACCAGGGACAGGGGGGTGCTTGGGGCCAACGTCCTGACTTTC. Its protein product is CATRDRGVLGANVLTF.

The J gene is TRBJ1-1, the V gene TRBV12-5; D gene ambiguous. CDR3 length equals 11 residues. Trimming took off 7 bases at V and 1 base at J, with 4 bases between the two ends. The V gene's germline CDR1 is LGHNT and CDR2 FRNRAP. Here the CDR3 reads CASERNTEAFF. The DNA for the CDR3 is TGTGCTAGTGAACGGAACACTGAAGCTTTCTTT.

This rearrangement joins TRBV28 to TRBJ2-2, with 7 bases aligning to TRBD1. V gave up 5 bases and J gave up 2 bases; unmatched junction bases: 8. The CDR3 is 16 residues long. In germline, CDR1 is MDHEN, CDR2 SYDVKM. Written as DNA, the CDR3 is TGTGCCAGCAGTACAAGACAGGGCAAAAACACCGGGGAGCTGTTTTTT. Translating it yields CASSTRQGKNTGELFF. The variable domain in full, completed from reference TRBV28 and TRBJ2-2, reads DVKVTQSSRYLVKRTGEKVFLECVQDMDHENMFWYRQDPGLGLRLIYFSYDVKMKEKGDIPEGYSVSREKKERFSLILESASTNQTSMYLCASSTRQGKNTGELFFGEGSRLTVL.

This clone was recorded a few times. The chain couples TRBV2 to TRBJ2-1; 9 positions match TRBD1. With V trimmed by 8 bases and J by 6 bases, 8 bases remained unmatched. Germline CDR1 reads SNHLY; CDR2 reads FYNNEI. The CDR3 length is 14 residues. CDR3 nucleotide sequence: TGTGCCAGCGGTGGGGACAGGGACCTCAATGAGCAGTTCTTC. Translation: CASGGDRDLNEQFF.

The chain carries TRBV7-9 and TRBJ2-3; the D gene could be TRBD1 or TRBD2 (5 bases each). The CDR3 extends over 13 amino acids. CDR1 SEHNR and CDR2 FQNEAQ come from the germline V gene (reference sequence). Deletions cut 0 bases from V and 4 bases from J, with 5 bases between. The CDR3 reads CASSLAGADTQYF. The CDR3 coding sequence is TGTGCCAGCAGCTTAGCGGGGGCAGATACGCAGTATTTT. The variable domain in full, with the rest retrieved from reference TRBV7-9 and TRBJ2-3, is DTGVSQNPRHKITKRGQNVTFRCDPISEHNRLYWYRQTLGQGPEFLTYFQNEAQLEKSRLLSDRFSAERPKGSFSTLEIQRTEQGDSAMYLCASSLAGADTQYFGPGTRLTVL.

The CDR3 loop reads CASSEPGGLNEKLFF. The CDR3, as DNA: TGTGCCAGCAGTGAACCGGGGGGCTTAAATGAAAAACTGTTTTTT. The chain couples TRBV6-1 to TRBJ1-4; perhaps TRBD1 as D (6 bases). Germline values: CDR1 MNHNS, CDR2 SASEGT. Trimming took 2 bases from V and 5 from J, leaving 12 bases between them. The CDR3 sequence is 15 residues long.